The clone carrying this T cell receptor beta chain is labeled large. These data come from a study of immune characterization of retroperitoneal liposarcoma. TCRdb called the PCR reads again in MiXCR, with one record for every CDR3 protein. The table has around 7,000 distinct CDR3 sequences, roughly 29% seen once; the top ten hold around a quarter. Germline-derived CDR1 and CDR2 are WNHNN and SYGVQD (reference sequence). V gave up 2 bases and J gave up 4 bases, with 7 bases separating them. The CDR3 is made up of 13 amino acids. The V and J genes are TRBV10-1 and TRBJ2-3; D perhaps matches TRBD1 (6 bases). The sequence came from a female donor with retroperitoneal liposarcoma. Sequencing used tumor tissue. In nucleotides, the CDR3 is TGCGCCAGCAGTGAGACAGGGCCAGATACGCAGTATTTT. Protein: CASSETGPDTQYF.